These T cell receptor beta chains were read from a single sample in a study of high-grade serous ovarian cancer treatment subgroups. Using immunoSEQ multiplex PCR, the repertoire was profiled, and TCRdb retains in-frame clones only, with some absent. The table has 3,900 or so clones, 60% to 75% seen once. The sequencing input was tumor tissue. These receptors originate from a human donor with high-grade serous ovarian cancer. CDR3s include the opening cysteine and the closing phenylalanine or tryptophan. The D gene is left open where the match is weak. Size is stated for part of the rows, as once, few or many counts, or as a class when the clone is expanded.

>TRBD2|NA|TRBV5-4|TRBJ2-1
TGTGCCAGCAGCTTAGGGCGGGGGGGCGGTGAGCAGTTCTTC
CASSLGRGGGEQFF
>NA|NA|TRBV6-5|TRBJ2-7
TGTGCCAGCAGTTACTCGAAACTATACGAGCAGTACTTC
CASSYSKLYEQYF
>NA|NA|TRBV5-1|TRBJ2-1
TGCGCCAGCAGCTTGTTGAGCGGCTCCTACAATGAGCAGTTCTTC
CASSLLSGSYNEQFF
>NA|hyperexpanded|TRBV9|TRBJ2-1
TGTGCCAGCAGCGTAGAAGGGGGATACTACAATGAGCAGTTCTTC
CASSVEGGYYNEQFF
>TRBD1|NA|TRBV19|TRBJ1-1
TGTGCCAGTAGTAGGCCGGGACAGGGGAACACTGAAGCTTTCTTT
CASSRPGQGNTEAFF
>NA|NA|TRBV4-3|TRBJ1-2
TGCGCCAGCAGCCAAGACTGGGTCACTTTTGGGGGCTACACCTTC
CASSQDWVTFGGYTF
>NA|NA|TRBV19|TRBJ2-5
TGTGCCAGTAGTAGCCCAGACCGGGACTCCGCGGGGACCCAGTACTTC
CASSSPDRDSAGTQYF
>NA|NA|TRBV7-3|TRBJ1-5
TGTGCCAGCAGCCCGAATCTCGGCAATCAGCCCCAGCATTTT
CASSPNLGNQPQHF
>TRBD1|NA|TRBV5-5|TRBJ2-5
TGTGCCAGCAGCTTGGGGGGACAGGCAGCGACCCAGTACTTC
CASSLGGQAATQYF
>NA|NA|TRBV6-1|TRBJ1-1
TGTGCCAGCAGTGAGCGAGCTCTTGCCTCGACTGAAGCTTTCTTT
CASSERALASTEAFF
>NA|NA|TRBV13|TRBJ2-3
TGTGCCAGCAGCTTAGGCCGGCAGATCACAGATACGCAGTATTTT
CASSLGRQITDTQYF
>NA|NA|TRBV7-8|TRBJ2-3
TGTGCCAGCAGCTTTGGGGTCGGGTTCACAGATACGCAGTATTTT
CASSFGVGFTDTQYF
>TRBD1|NA|TRBV7-3|TRBJ2-2
TGTGCCAGCAGCCCAATGACAGGGTTGGCCGGGGAGCTGTTTTTT
CASSPMTGLAGELFF
>NA|NA|TRBV5-4|TRBJ1-2
TGTGCCAGCAGCTTGCCGGGACTTACCCCCTATATGGGTGGCTACACCTTC
CASSLPGLTPYMGGYTF
>NA|NA|TRBV2|TRBJ2-2
TGTGCCAGCAGTGAAGCGTTAGCCGTTACCGGGGAGCTGTTTTTT
CASSEALAVTGELFF
>NA|NA|TRBV9|TRBJ2-2
TGTGCCAGCAGCCCGTTAGTAGACGGCGGGGAGCTGTTTTTT
CASSPLVDGGELFF
>NA|NA|TRBV29-1|TRBJ1-1
TGCAGCGTTGTAGAGGATACGGCCACTGAAGCTTTCTTT
CSVVEDTATEAFF
>TRBD1|few|TRBV4-1|TRBJ1-1
TGCGCCAGCAGCCAACCCAACAGGGGCGTACTGAGGGCTTTCTTT
CASSQPNRGVLRAFF
>TRBD1|NA|TRBV4-3|TRBJ1-1
TGCGCCAGCAGCCAAGGGGCCGGGACAGGCTTCGAAGCTTTCTTT
CASSQGAGTGFEAFF
>NA|NA|TRBV7-9|TRBJ2-1
TGTGCCAGCAGCTTAGTAAATCCGTCGGGGGATCAGTTCTTC
CASSLVNPSGDQFF
>NA|NA|TRBV10-3|TRBJ2-1
TGTGCCATCAGGGACTTCAATGAGCAGTTCTTC
CAIRDFNEQFF
>TRBD2|NA|TRBV7-2|TRBJ2-7
TGTGCCAGCAGCTCAGGGACTACCGAGCAGTACTTC
CASSSGTTEQYF
>NA|NA|TRBV18|TRBJ2-4
TGTGCCAGCTCACGTACAGGCGAGGGTCGGGGAAACATTCAGTACTTC
CASSRTGEGRGNIQYF
>NA|NA|TRBV7-2|TRBJ1-2
TGTGCCAGCAGACGCTTAGGGGCTGACTACACCTTC
CASRRLGADYTF
>NA|NA|TRBV7-9|TRBJ2-5
TGTGCCAGCAGCTTAGATTTCCGTTTCCAAGAGACCCAGTACTTC
CASSLDFRFQETQYF
>NA|NA|TRBV15|TRBJ1-5
TGTGCCACCAGCTATCAGGGACCAAGCAATCAGCCCCAGCATTTT
CATSYQGPSNQPQHF
>NA|NA|TRBV14|TRBJ2-3
TGTGCCAGCAGCCCGCAGCTCACAGATACGCAGTATTTT
CASSPQLTDTQYF
>TRBD2|NA|TRBV15|TRBJ2-7
TGTGCCACCAGCAGAGAACGGGGGGGCCCCTACGAGCAGTACTTC
CATSRERGGPYEQYF
>NA|NA|TRBV7-2|TRBJ2-5
TGTGCCAGCAGCCAGCAACGGGGAGCGGTAGAGACCCAGTACTTC
CASSQQRGAVETQYF
>TRBD2|NA|TRBV9|TRBJ2-3
TGTGCCAGCAGCGTAGGAGGCGGGGGGTGGACAGATACGCAGTATTTT
CASSVGGGGWTDTQYF
>NA|NA|TRBV18|TRBJ2-3
TGTGCCAGCTCACCAAGGGCAGATACGCAGTATTTT
CASSPRADTQYF